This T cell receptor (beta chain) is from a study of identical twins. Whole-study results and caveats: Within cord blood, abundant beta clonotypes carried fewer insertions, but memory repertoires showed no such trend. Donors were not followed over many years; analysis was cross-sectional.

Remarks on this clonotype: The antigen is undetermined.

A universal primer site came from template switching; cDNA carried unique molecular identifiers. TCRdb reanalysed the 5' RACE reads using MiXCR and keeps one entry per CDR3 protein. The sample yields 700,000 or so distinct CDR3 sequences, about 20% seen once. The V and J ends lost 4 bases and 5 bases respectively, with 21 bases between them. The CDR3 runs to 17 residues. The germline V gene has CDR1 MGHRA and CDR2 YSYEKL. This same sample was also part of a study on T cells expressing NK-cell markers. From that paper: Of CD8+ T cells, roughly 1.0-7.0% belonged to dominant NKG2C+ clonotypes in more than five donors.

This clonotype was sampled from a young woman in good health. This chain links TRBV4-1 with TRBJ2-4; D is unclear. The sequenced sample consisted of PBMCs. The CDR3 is CASSLLGFPATENIQYF. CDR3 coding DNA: TGCGCCAGCAGCCTCCTGGGGTTTCCAGCTACCGAAAACATTCAGTACTTC.